One sample yielded the 4 T cell receptor beta chains listed below, sequenced in a study of OX40 agonist ivuxolimab in advanced cancers. Only in-frame clones appear in the TCRdb table, and some are missing; sequencing was by immunoSEQ multiplex PCR. The table records approximately 77,000 clones, 90% of them present only once. The specimen comprised CD4+ or CD8+ T cells sorted from blood, sampled in a trial of the OX40 agonist ivuxolimab. These receptors all come from an adult with an advanced solid tumor such as melanoma, head and neck, liver or kidney cancer.

The chain has TRBV5-4 and TRBJ2-5, with D possibly matching TRBD1 (5 bases). Germline CDR1 is SGHNT and CDR2 is YYREEE (reference sequence). V dropped 4 bases and J dropped 4 bases, with 14 bases sitting between them. This CDR3 has 14 residues. DNA of the CDR3: TGTGCCAGCAGCCTCGTAGGGGTAGCAGAGACCCAGTACTTC. Its protein is CASSLVGVAETQYF.

The chain uses TRBV6-5 and TRBJ2-7, with D uncertain. CDR1 is MNHEY, CDR2 SVGAGI, per germline. The CDR3 has 13 amino acids. V was cut by 2 bases and J by 1 base, with 6 bases left in between. CDR3 residues: CASSYRVSYEQYF. DNA for the CDR3: TGTGCCAGCAGTTACAGGGTATCCTACGAGCAGTACTTC.

The CDR3 DNA sequence: TGCAGCGTTGGGTCGGGGCGGGGCGCTGGGGCCAACGTCCTGACTTTC. It specifies CSVGSGRGAGANVLTF. The chain recombines TRBV29-1 with TRBJ2-6, with D possibly TRBD2 on 6 matching bases. V was pared by 4 bases and J by 2 bases, with 15 bases between. From germline, CDR1 is SQVTM and CDR2 ANQGSEA. This CDR3 has 16 amino acids.

This clone was recorded only once. V and J are TRBV5-1 and TRBJ1-4; D is possibly TRBD1 (5 bases). Trimming removed 2 bases at V and 11 bases at J, with 19 bases between. There are 15 residues in the CDR3. CDR1 and CDR2 (germline): SGHRS, YFSETQ. The CDR3 loop reads CASSLWQGGSEKLFF. CDR3 coding DNA: TGCGCCAGCAGCTTATGGCAGGGTGGATCCGAGAAACTGTTTTTT.